The rows below give T cell receptor beta chains drawn from one sample of a study of cytomegalovirus exposure and HLA in healthy donors. Method: immunoSEQ multiplex PCR; TCRdb's copy keeps in-frame clones and lacks some. The table has over 70,000 clones, 80% seen once. Sequenced input: PBMCs. Every receptor here comes from a man aged 18 to 35 in good health and CMV-seronegative. Each CDR3 is given without its conserved first and last residue. Each record gives: D gene, CDR3 length, V gene, CDR3 protein. The D gene is left open where the match is weak.

TRBD1 | 11 | TRBV6-5 | ASGQVGNSPLH
NA | 11 | TRBV7-3 | ASSLSRGNEQF
TRBD1 | 14 | TRBV9 | ASSHGQGAPHHEQY
NA | 14 | TRBV9 | ASSGGTRGGTDTQY
TRBD1 | 12 | TRBV7-8 | ASSHSGGYGGYT
NA | 13 | TRBV6-1 | ASSELGAANEKLF
NA | 13 | TRBV25-1 | ASSADRFTSYEQY
NA | 13 | TRBV5-4 | ASSLEASPLETQY
TRBD1 | 12 | TRBV29-1 | SVVGGQGSTEAF
NA | 12 | TRBV7-9 | ASSSHYPPYEQY
TRBD1 | 12 | TRBV7-3 | ASSLGDREETQY
NA | 9 | TRBV30 | AWSTADTQY
NA | 13 | TRBV10-3 | AISVQGSGTGELF
NA | 15 | TRBV5-6 | ASGLIRGTPNNSPLH
NA | 12 | TRBV9 | ASSGEGVNTEAF
NA | 11 | TRBV10-1 | ASSESSRAEAF
TRBD1 | 14 | TRBV9 | ASSPQRTGGVLEQY
NA | 12 | TRBV5-4 | ASSFLGAGNTIY
TRBD2 | 13 | TRBV7-9 | ASSLVAGTYNEQF
TRBD2 | 13 | TRBV4-1 | ASRPTSEWNNEQF
TRBD1 | 13 | TRBV5-4 | ASSWDRGSNTEAF
NA | 13 | TRBV4-1 | ASSQENGMNTEAF
TRBD1 | 16 | TRBV5-1 | ASSLGDRTGATNEKLF
TRBD1 | 17 | TRBV23-1 | ASSLSKAGTGIRIRPQH
NA | 12 | TRBV5-5 | ASSLAATNHEQY
TRBD2 | 12 | TRBV6-4 | ASRGLADTGELF
NA | 13 | TRBV14 | ASSSRPFGNSPLH
TRBD2 | 15 | TRBV13 | ASSLTHRLAGRDEQF
TRBD2 | 15 | TRBV11-3 | ASSLEWTSGGINEQF
TRBD1 | 11 | TRBV5-1 | ASSIGQGRDYT
TRBD2 | 13 | TRBV7-9 | ASSFGASGIYEQY
TRBD1 | 13 | TRBV10-1 | ASSGGQGAWETQY
TRBD1 | 13 | TRBV5-6 | ASSSTGARNYGYT
NA | 11 | TRBV2 | ASSDTGYTEAF
TRBD1 | 9 | TRBV5-4 | ASSGTGVEY
NA | 17 | TRBV5-1 | ASSLEFWQGLNAGNTIY
NA | 13 | TRBV27 | ASSLVWPSGNTIY
TRBD2 | 12 | TRBV27 | ASSQRGNSYEQY
NA | 10 | TRBV5-4 | ASSLSRGEQF
NA | 11 | TRBV29-1 | SGRGQINTEAF
TRBD1 | 12 | TRBV10-3 | AIGDRVLDQPQH
NA | 10 | TRBV2 | ASSELEETQY
TRBD1 | 12 | TRBV6-5 | ASRDRGGGQPQH
NA | 13 | TRBV11-2 | ASSLESSGANVLT
TRBD2 | 12 | TRBV19 | ASSSGGEQETQY
NA | 13 | TRBV7-9 | SSSLPGWRNTEAF
TRBD1 | 13 | TRBV7-9 | ASSFDRANTDTQY
TRBD2 | 13 | TRBV6-5 | ASSLAGGNLAEQF
NA | 11 | TRBV4-2 | ASSQRDQEAQY